The next 6 T cell receptor beta chains were all read from a single sample in a study of T cell responses to AZD1222 COVID-19 vaccine. Clones were sequenced by immunoSEQ multiplex PCR, and TCRdb holds only the in-frame ones, with some missing. The sample includes approximately 110,000 clones, more than 70% of them seen just once. Sequences were derived from peripheral blood, sampled on day 0 of AZD1222 vaccination. All receptors come from an adult in good health.

The CDR3 DNA is TGCAGCGGAGGAGCGGGGGATATCTACGAGCAGTACTTC. Translation: CSGGAGDIYEQYF. This rearrangement joins TRBV29-1 to TRBJ2-7; 8 nucleotides match TRBD2. Looked up from germline, CDR1 is SQVTM and CDR2 is ANQGSEA. The J segment lost 3 bases and the V segment lost 7 bases, leaving 8 bases of the junction unmatched. The CDR3 covers 13 residues.

V gene TRBV9 combines with J gene TRBJ2-1, with D possibly matching TRBD2 (6 bases). The CDR3 contains 13 residues. Germline V CDR1 and CDR2: SGDLS, YYNGEE. Trimming cost V 7 bases and J 6 bases, with 14 bases left between them. This chain's CDR3 is CASSGGTANEQFF. DNA for the CDR3: TGTGCCAGCTCTGGGGGGACCGCCAATGAGCAGTTCTTC. The complete variable domain, with remaining parts taken from reference TRBV9 and TRBJ2-1, reads DSGVTQTPKHLITATGQRVTLRCSPRSGDLSVYWYQQSLDQGLQFLIQYYNGEERAKGNILERFSAQQFPDLHSELNLSSLELGDSALYFCASSGGTANEQFFGPGTRLTVL.

This clone was seen more than once but under ten times. The V call is TRBV6-5, the J call TRBJ1-4, with a tentative D call TRBD1 (6 bases). The germline CDR1 and CDR2 sequences are MNHEY and SVGAGI. The CDR3 has 14 amino acids. The germline V and J ends were trimmed by 6 bases and 7 bases, with 15 bases remaining between them. CDR3 sequence: CASSDGGRVEKLFF. The DNA for the CDR3 is TGTGCCAGCAGCGACGGGGGGCGCGTTGAAAAACTGTTTTTT.

This clone appeared a single time. V usage is TRBV7-2 and J usage is TRBJ2-7, with TRBD2 as a possible D gene (6 bases). The CDR3 runs 14 residues. Trimming cost V 5 bases and J 3 bases, with 14 bases left between them. Looked up from germline, CDR1 is SGHTA and CDR2 is FQGNSA. This CDR3 reads CASSAGLNDYEQYF. CDR3 coding DNA: TGTGCCAGCAGCGCGGGGCTAAATGACTACGAGCAGTACTTC. The full variable domain, completed using reference TRBV7-2 and TRBJ2-7, is GAGVSQSPSNKVTEKGKDVELRCDPISGHTALYWYRQSLGQGLEFLIYFQGNSAPDKSGLPSDRFSAERTGGSVSTLTIQRTQQEDSAVYLCASSAGLNDYEQYFGPGTRLTVT.

This chain links TRBV19 with TRBJ1-5, with D unclear. This CDR3 region has 14 residues. Trimming pared 0 bases from V and 7 bases from J, leaving 10 bases between. Looked up from germline, CDR1 is LNHDA and CDR2 is SQIVND (reference sequence). The CDR3 region has the DNA TGTGCCAGTAGTATAGATGAGGCGTACCAGCCCCAGCATTTT. Its translation: CASSIDEAYQPQHF.

The rearrangement links TRBV29-1 to TRBJ2-1; D uncertain. The CDR3 extends over 11 amino acids. Germline V gene lookup returns CDR1 SQVTM and CDR2 ANQGSEA. V was shortened by 6 bases and J by 4 bases, with 7 bases between the two germline ends. CDR3 sequence (DNA): TGCAGCGTGTACACTTACAATGAGCAGTTCTTC. Its translation is CSVYTYNEQFF.